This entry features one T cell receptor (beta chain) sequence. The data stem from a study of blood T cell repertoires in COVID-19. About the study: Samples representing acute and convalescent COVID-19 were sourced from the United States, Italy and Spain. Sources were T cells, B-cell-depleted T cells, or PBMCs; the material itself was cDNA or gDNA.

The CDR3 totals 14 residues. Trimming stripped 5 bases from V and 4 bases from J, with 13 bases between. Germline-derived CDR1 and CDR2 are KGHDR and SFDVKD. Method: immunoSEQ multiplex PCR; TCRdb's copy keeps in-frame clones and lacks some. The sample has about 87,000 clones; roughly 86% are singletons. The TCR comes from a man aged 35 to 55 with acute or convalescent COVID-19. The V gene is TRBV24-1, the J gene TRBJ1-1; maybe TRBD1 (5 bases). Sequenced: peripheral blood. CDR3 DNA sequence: TGTGCCACCAGTGTAGGGGATTCGGTCACTGAAGCTTTCTTT. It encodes CATSVGDSVTEAFF.